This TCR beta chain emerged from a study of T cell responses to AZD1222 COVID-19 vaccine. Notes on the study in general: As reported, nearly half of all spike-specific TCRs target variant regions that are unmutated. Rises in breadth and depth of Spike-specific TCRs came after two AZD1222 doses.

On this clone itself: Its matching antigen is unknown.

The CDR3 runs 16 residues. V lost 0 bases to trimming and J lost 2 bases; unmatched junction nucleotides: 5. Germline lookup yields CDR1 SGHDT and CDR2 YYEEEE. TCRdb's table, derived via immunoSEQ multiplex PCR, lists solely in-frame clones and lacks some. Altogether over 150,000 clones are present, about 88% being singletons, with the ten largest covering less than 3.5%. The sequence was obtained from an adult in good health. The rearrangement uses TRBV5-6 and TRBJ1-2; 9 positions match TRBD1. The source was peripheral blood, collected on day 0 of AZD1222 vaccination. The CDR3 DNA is TGTGCCAGCAGCTTGGGAGGGACAGGGACCAACTATGGCTACACCTTC. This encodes CASSLGGTGTNYGYTF.